This TCR beta chain is drawn from a study of human versus mouse CDR3 diversity and MHC coevolution. This CDR3 has 17 amino acids. In germline, CDR1 is KGHSH, CDR2 LQKENI. After removal of 2 bases from V and 7 bases from J, the junction contained 13 bases not matched to a gene. Clones were sequenced by immunoSEQ multiplex PCR, and TCRdb holds only the in-frame ones, with some missing. The sample includes 75,000 to 90,000 clones, 80% to 95% of them seen just once. About this clone itself: Its target is not known. The same CDR3 is also encoded by other DNA sequences in this sample.

Study observations and caveats: Among all groups, most of the three human donors showed least clonal inequality.

The chain carries TRBV18 and TRBJ2-1; TRBD2 agrees at 8 bases. What was sequenced was naive CD4+ T cells from blood. Subset indicated: CD45RO-negative CD62L-positive naive CD4 T cells. This receptor was identified in a person aged 30-70 years in good health. CDR3 coding DNA: TGTGCCAGCTCACCAAATTCCCCTAGCGGGTTAAGGAATGAGCAGTTCTTC. Its translation is CASSPNSPSGLRNEQFF. The full variable domain, completed using reference TRBV18 and TRBJ2-1, is NAGVMQNPRHLVRRRGQEARLRCSPMKGHSHVYWYRQLPEEGLKFMVYLQKENIIDESGMPKERFSAEFPKEGPSILRIQQVVRGDSAAYFCASSPNSPSGLRNEQFFGPGTRLTVL.